This T cell receptor beta chain was observed in a study of blood T cell repertoires in COVID-19. Study overall: Spain, Italy and the United States supplied samples that represented acute and convalescent COVID-19.

Method: immunoSEQ multiplex PCR; TCRdb's copy keeps in-frame clones and lacks some. The sample includes approximately 69,000 clones, approximately 84% seen only once; the top ten take 10% to 15%. The sample taken for sequencing was peripheral blood. This TCR was sampled from a human donor in a cohort sampled during active COVID-19.

CDR3 coding DNA: TGTGCCAGCAGCCAAGATAGTTGGGCCTTGGGGACCCAGTACTTC. It is translated as CASSQDSWALGTQYF. This rearrangement joins TRBV3-1 (or the pseudogene TRBV3-2) to TRBJ2-5, with D unresolved. The CDR3 sequence is 15 residues long. Germline lookup yields CDR1 LGHDT and CDR2 YNNKEL (reference sequence). Deletions cut 0 bases from V and 7 bases from J, with 15 bases between.